This entry lists 30 T cell receptor beta chains sequenced from one sample in a study of blood T cell repertoires in COVID-19. This table comes from immunoSEQ multiplex PCR, and its TCRdb copy is limited to in-frame clones, with some not included. The sample includes about 120,000 clones, 65% to 90% of them seen just once. The source material was peripheral blood. The receptors come from a woman older than 75 with acute or convalescent COVID-19.

This clone was detected only a few times. The V gene is TRBV9, the J gene TRBJ1-6; 10 bases fit TRBD1. The CDR3 has 17 residues. The germline V gene has CDR1 SGDLS and CDR2 YYNGEE. Trimming at V came to 5 bases and at J to 8 bases, leaving 13 bases not matched to a gene. CDR3 loop: CASSPGTGAPLDSPLHF. CDR3 sequence (DNA): TGTGCCAGCAGTCCCGGGACAGGGGCGCCCTTAGATTCACCCCTCCACTTT.

This sequence joins TRBV28 and TRBJ2-1; 10 nucleotides agree with TRBD1. Trimming took 7 bases from V and 7 from J; bases not matched to a gene: 10. The CDR3 has 15 amino acids. The V gene's germline CDR1 is MDHEN and CDR2 SYDVKM. The CDR3 spells CASTLGQGRTNEQFF. CDR3 nucleotides: TGTGCCAGCACCCTGGGACAGGGGCGAACTAATGAGCAGTTCTTC.

This clone has just a few counts. The chain carries TRBV2 and TRBJ2-2; TRBD1 agrees at 8 bases. Germline CDR1 is SNHLY and CDR2 is FYNNEI. Unmatched junction bases numbered 6, after V lost 4 bases and J lost 5 bases. The CDR3 consists of 15 residues. This CDR3 is CASSGQGHGTGELFF. The CDR3 DNA reads TGTGCCAGCAGTGGACAGGGGCATGGGACCGGGGAGCTGTTTTTT.

This chain uses TRBV18 with TRBJ1-2; tentatively, D is TRBD1 (5 bases). This CDR3 spans 18 amino acids. V lost 0 bases and J 1 base, leaving 18 bases between the germline ends. Germline loops: CDR1 KGHSH, CDR2 LQKENI. CDR3: CASSPPGAGQPSNYGYTF. The CDR3 region has the DNA TGTGCCAGCTCACCACCTGGGGCAGGGCAGCCCAGTAACTATGGCTACACCTTC.

The chain couples TRBV28 to TRBJ1-1; a possible D gene is TRBD1 (5 bases). CDR1 is MDHEN, CDR2 SYDVKM, per germline. The V and J ends lost 2 bases and 1 base respectively, with 20 bases between them. This CDR3 spans 18 amino acids. The CDR3 coding sequence is TGTGCCAGCAGTTTACAAAAACAGGAACGGGTCCAGAACACTGAAGCTTTCTTT. Translating gives CASSLQKQERVQNTEAFF.

This chain joins TRBV4-1 and TRBJ1-1; tentatively, D is TRBD1 (5 bases). Germline V gene lookup returns CDR1 MGHRA and CDR2 YSYEKL. The V end lost 2 bases, the J end lost 5 bases, and 21 bases lay between the germline ends. The CDR3 is 17 amino acids. The CDR3 coding sequence is TGCGCCAGCAGCCAAAAGTGGAAAGGGGACTTTCAAACTGAAGCTTTCTTT. Translation gives CASSQKWKGDFQTEAFF.

The chain has TRBV29-1 and TRBJ1-4, with 8 nucleotides matching TRBD1. Germline V gene sequence: CDR1 SQVTM, CDR2 ANQGSEA. The CDR3 spans 18 residues. J was trimmed by 0 bases and V by 6 bases; bases with no gene match: 15. The CDR3 here is CSVSPVGQGFTTNEKLFF. For the CDR3, the DNA is TGCAGCGTGAGCCCTGTAGGACAGGGCTTTACAACTAATGAAAAACTGTTTTTT.

The genes are TRBV20-1 and TRBJ2-7; TRBD1 might be the D (5 bases). Trimming removed 3 bases from V and 6 bases from J, with 18 bases in between. The CDR3 length is 14 residues. Germline CDR1 is DFQATT and CDR2 is SNEGSKA (reference sequence). The CDR3 DNA is TGCAGTGCTAGTTCTGGACATATCTTTTCCGAGCAGTACTTC. Its protein is CSASSGHIFSEQYF.

CDR3 in amino acids: CASSSQGTGRVGGYTF. The CDR3 DNA reads as TGTGCCAGCAGTTCCCAAGGGACAGGGAGAGTTGGAGGCTACACCTTC. The chain carries TRBV27 and TRBJ1-2; 9 nucleotides agree with TRBD1. Germline lookup yields CDR1 MNHEY and CDR2 SMNVEV (reference sequence). This CDR3 region has 16 residues. V shed 4 bases, J shed 8 bases, and the junction held 14 bases outside the gene matches.

The V gene is TRBV18, the J gene TRBJ1-3; 9 bases match TRBD1. The CDR3 totals 17 residues. Germline loops: CDR1 KGHSH, CDR2 LQKENI. After removal of 3 bases from V and 0 bases from J, the junction contained 6 bases not matched to a gene. Here the CDR3 DNA reads TGTGCCAGCTCACCCAGACAGGGGGAGAACTCTGGAAACACCATATATTTT. This sequence encodes CASSPRQGENSGNTIYF.

The rearrangement uses TRBV28 and TRBJ2-2; TRBD2 matches 14 bases. The germline CDR1 and CDR2 sequences are MDHEN and SYDVKM. The CDR3 loop spans 20 amino acids. Germline trimming cut 6 bases from V and 5 bases from J; bases unmatched to any gene: 17. The DNA for the CDR3 is TGTGCCAGCAGCCCGTCCGGGACTAGCGGGGGTGGGCGTCGGACCGGGGAGCTGTTTTTT. This codes for CASSPSGTSGGGRRTGELFF. Drawing the rest from reference TRBV28 and TRBJ2-2, the complete variable domain is DVKVTQSSRYLVKRTGEKVFLECVQDMDHENMFWYRQDPGLGLRLIYFSYDVKMKEKGDIPEGYSVSREKKERFSLILESASTNQTSMYLCASSPSGTSGGGRRTGELFFGEGSRLTVL.

This rearrangement joins TRBV29-1 to TRBJ2-3; D may be TRBD2 (7 bases). The CDR3 has 16 residues. V was shortened by 3 bases and J by 1 base, with 17 bases between the two germline ends. Germline assignment: CDR1 SQVTM and CDR2 ANQGSEA. DNA of the CDR3: TGCAGCGTTGAGGGTGGGGCGGGGGCTGGCACAGATACGCAGTATTTT. Amino acids: CSVEGGAGAGTDTQYF.

The chain is built from TRBV7-9 and TRBJ1-2; maybe TRBD1 (6 bases). Germline V gives CDR1 SEHNR, CDR2 FQNEAQ (reference sequence). V dropped 5 bases and J dropped 0 bases, with 19 bases sitting between them. CDR3 length: 17 residues. The CDR3: CASSHPLGQTSNYGYTF. The CDR3 DNA reads as TGTGCCAGCAGCCACCCACTGGGACAAACATCTAACTATGGCTACACCTTC. The complete variable domain, with remaining parts taken from reference TRBV7-9 and TRBJ1-2, reads DTGVSQNPRHKITKRGQNVTFRCDPISEHNRLYWYRQTLGQGPEFLTYFQNEAQLEKSRLLSDRFSAERPKGSFSTLEIQRTEQGDSAMYLCASSHPLGQTSNYGYTFGSGTRLTVV.

The chain carries TRBV3-1 (or the pseudogene TRBV3-2) and TRBJ2-1, with D maybe TRBD1 (6 bases). The CDR3 is 14 residues long. Germline V gives CDR1 LGHDT, CDR2 YNNKEL (reference sequence). The ends were cut back, 6 bases at V and 2 bases at J, with 11 bases in the middle. CDR3 residues: CASSPRTAYNEQFF. CDR3 in DNA: TGTGCCAGCAGTCCGAGGACAGCCTACAATGAGCAGTTCTTC.

The chain combines TRBV5-5 with TRBJ2-1, with 15 bases identical to TRBD2. The CDR3 has 15 residues. Trimming at V came to 4 bases and at J to 9 bases, leaving 5 bases not matched to a gene. Germline V gives CDR1 SGHKS, CDR2 YYEKEE (reference sequence). The CDR3 is CASSIGLAGGVEQFF. The CDR3 nucleotides are TGTGCCAGCAGCATCGGACTAGCGGGGGGGGTTGAGCAGTTCTTC.

This clone is a singleton in its sample. This chain links TRBV27 with TRBJ1-1; 7 bases agree with TRBD1. Germline CDR1 reads MNHEY; CDR2 reads SMNVEV (reference sequence). V dropped 3 bases and J dropped 4; count of bases not matched to a gene: 5. The CDR3 runs 14 residues. The CDR3: CASSLGQRPTEAFF. The CDR3 bases are TGTGCCAGCAGTTTGGGACAGCGACCCACTGAAGCTTTCTTT.

The chain employs TRBV7-8 and TRBJ1-2, with 7 bases lining up with TRBD1. The CDR3 is 13 residues long. Per germline, CDR1 SGHVS and CDR2 FQNEAQ. Germline trimming cut 1 base from V and 8 bases from J; bases unmatched to any gene: 4. The CDR3 sequence: CASSLEGARGYTF. CDR3 coding DNA: TGTGCCAGCAGCTTAGAGGGGGCCCGCGGCTACACCTTC. The full variable domain, in which reference TRBV7-8 and TRBJ1-2 provide the parts outside the CDR3, is GAGVSQSPRYKVAKRGQDVALRCDPISGHVSLFWYQQALGQGPEFLTYFQNEAQLDKSGLPSDRFFAERPEGSVSTLKIQRTQQEDSAVYLCASSLEGARGYTFGSGTRLTVV.

The rearrangement joins TRBV19 to TRBJ1-5, with D unclear. Germline lookup yields CDR1 LNHDA and CDR2 SQIVND (reference sequence). The ends were cut back, 5 bases at V and 4 bases at J, with 12 bases in the middle. CDR3 length: 14 residues. The CDR3 sequence is CASSVGSGNQPQHF. The DNA of the CDR3 is TGTGCCAGTAGTGTTGGCAGCGGTAATCAGCCCCAGCATTTT.

The chain employs TRBV7-2 and TRBJ2-1; 7 bases fit TRBD1. The junction had 12 bases not matched to a gene; V was cut back by 5 bases and J by 5 bases. CDR1 SGHTA and CDR2 FQGNSA come from the germline V gene. The CDR3 has 16 amino acids. The CDR3 sequence: CASSDRVWAPDNEQFF. CDR3 sequence (DNA): TGTGCCAGCAGCGACAGGGTATGGGCCCCCGACAATGAGCAGTTCTTC.

The V gene is TRBV27, the J gene TRBJ1-5, with D maybe TRBD1 (6 bases). V was pared by 5 bases and J by 3 bases, with 14 bases between. Germline assignment: CDR1 MNHEY and CDR2 SMNVEV (reference sequence). CDR3 size: 15 residues. The CDR3 loop is CASSNNRDPNQPQHF. CDR3 bases: TGTGCCAGCAGTAACAACAGGGATCCCAATCAGCCCCAGCATTTT.

V is TRBV6-5 and J is TRBJ1-4; 10 bases match TRBD1. V gave up 8 bases and J gave up 5 bases; unmatched junction bases: 2. Germline V gives CDR1 MNHEY, CDR2 SVGAGI. This CDR3 region has 13 residues. CDR3 residues: CASRDRGNEKLFF. CDR3 DNA sequence: TGTGCCAGCCGGGACAGGGGCAATGAAAAACTGTTTTTT.

V gene TRBV7-9 combines with J gene TRBJ1-6; 7 bases line up with TRBD1. V gave up 5 bases and J gave up 9 bases; unmatched junction bases: 7. Per the germline V gene, CDR1 is SEHNR and CDR2 is FQNEAQ (reference sequence). The CDR3 loop spans 14 amino acids. The CDR3 reads CASSLGQVRSPLHF. CDR3 sequence (DNA): TGTGCCAGCAGCCTCGGACAGGTTCGTTCACCCCTCCACTTT.

The chain is built from TRBV9 and TRBJ1-2; D remains unclear. V lost 1 base and J 4 bases, leaving 8 bases between the germline ends. The CDR3 length is 13 residues. CDR1 and CDR2 from the germline V gene are SGDLS and YYNGEE. CDR3: CASSVTLGYGYTF. Written as DNA, the CDR3 is TGTGCCAGCAGCGTAACCCTAGGCTATGGCTACACCTTC.

The CDR3 reads CASRRQVTYNSPLHF. CDR3 nucleotides: TGTGCCAGCAGAAGACAGGTGACCTATAATTCACCCCTCCACTTT. The V and J genes are TRBV7-2 and TRBJ1-6, with TRBD1 as a possible D gene (6 bases). The CDR3 covers 15 residues. Germline assignment: CDR1 SGHTA and CDR2 FQGNSA. The V and J ends lost 6 bases and 2 bases respectively, with 11 bases between them.

The J gene is TRBJ2-7, the V gene TRBV18; a weak D match, TRBD1 (6 bases). Germline CDR1 and CDR2: KGHSH and LQKENI. The CDR3 covers 14 residues. Trimming pared 2 bases from V and 7 bases from J, leaving 15 bases between. The CDR3 protein is CASSPEGVRGEQYV. The CDR3 nucleotides are TGTGCCAGCTCACCAGAGGGGGTAAGGGGTGAGCAGTACGTC.

The rearrangement joins TRBV28 to TRBJ1-4; no firm D call. The CDR3 is 17 residues long. Trimming shortened V by 6 bases and J by 2 bases, and 19 bases separated the two germline ends. The germline CDR1 and CDR2 sequences are MDHEN and SYDVKM. In nucleotides, the CDR3 is TGTGCCAGCAGCTTGGCGGGTTTCAGGAGTACTAATGAAAAACTGTTTTTT. As protein: CASSLAGFRSTNEKLFF.

This clone was seen once. J is TRBJ1-6 and V is TRBV27; TRBD1 is a possible D gene (6 bases). With 8 bases removed from V and 9 bases from J, the gap between germline ends came to 20 bases. The CDR3 is 15 residues long. Germline loops: CDR1 MNHEY, CDR2 SMNVEV (reference sequence). The CDR3 bases are TGTGCCAGCCGATACTTACCTATCAGGGGTTCACCCCTCCACTTT. It yields the protein CASRYLPIRGSPLHF.

The chain employs TRBV5-4 and TRBJ1-2; 7 bases map to TRBD1. J was trimmed by 10 bases and V by 3 bases; bases with no gene match: 15. Germline lookup yields CDR1 SGHNT and CDR2 YYREEE (reference sequence). The CDR3 contains 15 residues. As DNA, the CDR3 is TGTGCCAGCAGCTCGGGGAGGACAGGCCGGGGGTACTACACCTTC. It yields the protein CASSSGRTGRGYYTF.

The CDR3 loop is CASSLLTSGGTDTQYF. The DNA of the CDR3 is TGCGCCAGCAGCTTGTTAACTAGCGGGGGCACAGATACGCAGTATTTT. V and J are TRBV5-1 and TRBJ2-3; 10 positions agree with TRBD2. There are 16 residues in the CDR3. Germline assignment: CDR1 SGHRS and CDR2 YFSETQ. Losses at the gene ends were 1 base for V and 1 base for J; bases not matched to a gene: 3. Complete variable domain (other parts from reference TRBV5-1 and TRBJ2-3): KAGVTQTPRYLIKTRGQQVTLSCSPISGHRSVSWYQQTPGQGLQFLFEYFSETQRNKGNFPGRFSGRQFSNSRSEMNVSTLELGDSALYLCASSLLTSGGTDTQYFGPGTRLTVL.

The chain couples TRBV24-1 to TRBJ1-1; D is undetermined. Germline-derived CDR1 and CDR2 are KGHDR and SFDVKD. The CDR3 spans 13 residues. Trimming cost V 4 bases and J 10 bases, with 15 bases left between them. The chain's CDR3 is CATSDPGAERAFF. The CDR3 DNA sequence: TGTGCCACCAGTGACCCTGGCGCGGAGAGAGCTTTCTTT.